Below, 27 T cell receptor beta chains from the same sample are listed, as sequenced in a study of T cells after posttransplantation cyclophosphamide (TCRdb year 2016). Library creation used the immunoSEQ multiplex PCR assay. TCRdb stores this immuneACCESS table with in-frame sequences only. Part of the clones is absent; in the studies checked, under half of the shortfall reflects unresolved V genes, and no reason is known for the rest. This sample holds tens of thousands of clones; approximately 85% were observed only once. The ten largest clones add up to approximately 6.7% of the sample. Sequencing was performed on PBMCs. The source is a woman aged 55-75 years with a blood cancer, CMV-positive, and with a related stem cell donor.

This clone showed up just once. The chain recombines TRBV5-1 with TRBJ2-7; 8 nucleotides line up with TRBD1. Trimming cost V 3 bases and J 6 bases; bases outside gene matches: 8. The CDR3 covers 14 residues. The germline CDR1 and CDR2 sequences are SGHRS and YFSETQ. The CDR3 protein is CASSWTQGVGEQYF. The CDR3 DNA reads as TGCGCCAGCAGCTGGACACAGGGGGTTGGCGAGCAGTACTTC. The whole variable domain, filled in from reference TRBV5-1 and TRBJ2-7, reads KAGVTQTPRYLIKTRGQQVTLSCSPISGHRSVSWYQQTPGQGLQFLFEYFSETQRNKGNFPGRFSGRQFSNSRSEMNVSTLELGDSALYLCASSWTQGVGEQYFGPGTRLTVT.

This clone was seen more than once but under ten times. A junction end diverges from the germline sequence, so it may reflect a read error. The genes are TRBV2 and TRBJ1-1; 7 bases are shared with TRBD1. This CDR3 is built from 12 residues. Germline assignment: CDR1 SNHLY and CDR2 FYNNEI. In DNA form, the CDR3 reads TGTGCCAGCAGAGGGGGCAACATTGAAGCTTTCTTT. It specifies CASRGGNIEAFF.

This clone was counted once. The CDR3 is CAWSSFKGAYGYTF. For the CDR3, the DNA is TGTGCCTGGAGTTCCTTTAAGGGGGCTTATGGCTACACCTTC. The chain uses TRBV30 and TRBJ1-2, with 7 bases lining up with TRBD1. V trimming: 2 bases; J trimming: 5 bases; junction bases outside the gene matches: 8. The CDR3 loop spans 14 amino acids. Germline V lookup: CDR1 GTSNPN, CDR2 SVGIG (reference sequence).

The CDR3 sequence: CASTVRDYNEQFF. The CDR3 DNA reads TGTGCCAGCACCGTACGGGACTACAATGAGCAGTTCTTC. The V call is TRBV6-6, the J call TRBJ2-1; TRBD2 might be the D (5 bases). Germline V CDR1 and CDR2: MNHNY, SVGAGI (reference sequence). This CDR3 has 13 residues. V was shortened by 7 bases and J by 3 bases, with 10 bases between the two germline ends.

The gene calls are TRBV5-6 and TRBJ2-1; unclear D gene. The CDR3 consists of 14 residues. V was cut by 1 base and J by 0 bases, with 5 bases left in between. Germline V gene data show CDR1 as SGHDT and CDR2 as YYEEEE. CDR3 residues: CASSLLSSYNEQFF. The CDR3 DNA sequence: TGTGCCAGCAGCTTGTTGAGCTCCTACAATGAGCAGTTCTTC.

The chain has TRBV18 and TRBJ2-7, with 7 bases matching TRBD2. The V gene end was trimmed by 8 bases and the J gene end by 3 bases; junction bases not matched to a gene: 7. There are 13 residues in the CDR3. The germline gives CDR1 KGHSH, CDR2 LQKENI. CDR3 in amino acids: CASRPGGFYEQYF. The CDR3 nucleotides read TGTGCCAGCCGCCCCGGGGGGTTCTACGAGCAGTACTTC.

This chain connects TRBV30 to TRBJ2-2; TRBD2 matches at 8 bases. The V gene's germline CDR1 is GTSNPN and CDR2 SVGIG (reference sequence). This CDR3 is built from 17 residues. V trimming: 2 bases; J trimming: 1 base; junction bases outside the gene matches: 9. The CDR3 spells CAWSPRSLAGNTGELFF. The CDR3 DNA reads TGTGCCTGGAGTCCCCGAAGTCTAGCGGGGAACACCGGGGAGCTGTTTTTT.

V usage is TRBV7-8 and J usage is TRBJ1-1, with unresolved D. Trimming stripped 0 bases from V and 2 bases from J, with 10 bases between. CDR1 and CDR2 from the germline V gene are SGHVS and FQNEAQ. The CDR3 runs 15 residues. CDR3 loop: CASSLASRVNTEAFF. CDR3 DNA: TGTGCCAGCAGCTTAGCGTCACGGGTAAACACTGAAGCTTTCTTT.

This rearrangement joins TRBV19 to TRBJ1-1; maybe TRBD1 (6 bases). The germline V gene has CDR1 LNHDA and CDR2 SQIVND (reference sequence). Deletions cut 6 bases from V and 0 bases from J, with 14 bases between. This CDR3 comprises 15 residues. The CDR3 bases are TGTGCCAGTAGCCTTACCGACAGGATGAACACTGAAGCTTTCTTT. Its protein product is CASSLTDRMNTEAFF.

This chain links TRBV6-5 with TRBJ1-2; 7 nucleotides line up with TRBD1. The CDR3 has 13 amino acids. Trimming removed 3 bases from V and 5 bases from J; junction bases left unmatched: 3. Germline CDR1 reads MNHEY; CDR2 reads SVGAGI. CDR3 residues: CASSYWDSYGYTF. In DNA, the CDR3 is TGTGCCAGCAGTTATTGGGACAGTTATGGCTACACCTTC.

This chain joins TRBV7-9 and TRBJ2-7; weak D call: TRBD1 (8 bases). Trimming removed 6 bases from V and 1 base from J, with 19 bases in between. Germline V gene lookup returns CDR1 SEHNR and CDR2 FQNEAQ (reference sequence). The CDR3 spans 16 residues. CDR3 protein: CASSPRGGDRSYEQYF. In DNA, the CDR3 is TGTGCCAGCAGTCCGAGGGGGGGGGACAGGTCCTACGAGCAGTACTTC.

The CDR3 loop is CASSLSLARGTDTQYF. The CDR3 DNA follows: TGCGCCAGCAGCTTGTCACTAGCGAGGGGGACAGATACGCAGTATTTT. The gene calls are TRBV5-1 and TRBJ2-3; D is possibly TRBD2 (7 bases). Germline V gene sequence: CDR1 SGHRS, CDR2 YFSETQ. V was trimmed by 1 base and J by 3 bases, leaving 15 bases between them. The CDR3 runs 16 residues.

The chain combines TRBV5-3 with TRBJ2-1; TRBD2 matches at 16 bases. TRBV5-3 is noted as an ORF with a role that remains uncertain. Trimming took 10 bases from V and 14 from J; bases not matched to a gene: 15. CDR3 length equals 15 residues. The CDR3 sequence is CAPRRGLAGGPREFF. DNA of the CDR3: TGTGCCCCTCGACGGGGACTAGCGGGAGGGCCTAGGGAGTTCTTC.

The CDR3 DNA sequence: TGCGCCAGCAGGGGGGGGTTGGGAATTGAGCAGTTCTTC. It codes for CASRGGLGIEQFF. The chain uses TRBV5-1 and TRBJ2-1; TRBD2 agrees at 7 bases. The CDR3 runs to 13 residues. From germline, CDR1 is SGHRS and CDR2 YFSETQ. The V gene end was trimmed by 5 bases and the J gene end by 9 bases; junction bases not matched to a gene: 8. The full variable domain, in which reference TRBV5-1 and TRBJ2-1 provide the parts outside the CDR3, is KAGVTQTPRYLIKTRGQQVTLSCSPISGHRSVSWYQQTPGQGLQFLFEYFSETQRNKGNFPGRFSGRQFSNSRSEMNVSTLELGDSALYLCASRGGLGIEQFFGPGTRLTVL.

In this sample, this clone turned up a few times. J is TRBJ2-2 and V is TRBV5-1; 7 bases match TRBD1. Trimming took 0 bases from V and 4 from J; bases not matched to a gene: 6. The germline V gene encodes CDR1 SGHRS and CDR2 YFSETQ. This CDR3 region has 16 residues. This CDR3 is CASSLGDRVSTGELFF. The CDR3 DNA is TGCGCCAGCAGCTTGGGAGACAGGGTATCCACCGGGGAGCTGTTTTTT.

The J gene is TRBJ2-1, the V gene TRBV11-3; tentative D call: TRBD1 (5 bases). Germline V gives CDR1 SGHNT, CDR2 YENEEA. V shed 2 bases and J shed 7 bases, with 15 bases lying between them. There are 15 residues in the CDR3. Here the CDR3 DNA reads TGTGCCAGCAGCTTAAGGTGGCAGGGATTAAATGAGCAGTTCTTC. This gives the protein CASSLRWQGLNEQFF.

The chain employs TRBV19 and TRBJ1-1, with D possibly being TRBD1 (5 bases). There are 15 residues in the CDR3. V lost 3 bases to trimming and J lost 1 base, with 12 bases between them. Germline CDR1 is LNHDA and CDR2 is SQIVND (reference sequence). The CDR3 DNA is TGTGCCAGTAGTATTCCAGGGTCATGGAACACTGAAGCTTTCTTT. This translates into CASSIPGSWNTEAFF.

The chain uses TRBV25-1 and TRBJ1-1, with D perhaps matching TRBD1 (6 bases). This CDR3 is 15 amino acids long. The germline V and J ends were trimmed by 5 bases and 1 base, with 14 bases remaining between them. Germline-derived CDR1 and CDR2 are MGHDK and SYGVNS. CDR3 nucleotides: TGTGCCAGCAGTAAATCTGGGGGCAGGAACACTGAAGCTTTCTTT. Amino acid sequence: CASSKSGGRNTEAFF.

V usage is TRBV6-5 and J usage is TRBJ2-7, with 7 bases matching TRBD1. Germline assignment: CDR1 MNHEY and CDR2 SVGAGI. J was trimmed by 6 bases and V by 6 bases; bases with no gene match: 11. The CDR3 is 14 amino acids. Written as DNA, the CDR3 is TGTGCCAGCAGACCCTCCGGGACAGCTGGCGAGCAGTACTTC. As protein: CASRPSGTAGEQYF.

The chain couples TRBV19 to TRBJ1-5, with D perhaps matching TRBD1 (6 bases). CDR3 length: 19 residues. The V gene lost 0 bases and the J gene lost 6 bases, with 24 bases spanning the gap. The V gene's germline CDR1 is LNHDA and CDR2 SQIVND (reference sequence). DNA of the CDR3: TGTGCCAGTAGTATAGATCCTATTAGGGTCAGGGGATTATTTCAGCCCCAGCATTTT. It encodes CASSIDPIRVRGLFQPQHF.

V usage is TRBV5-4 and J usage is TRBJ2-7, with D tentatively TRBD2 (5 bases). The germline gives CDR1 SGHNT, CDR2 YYREEE (reference sequence). CDR3 size: 13 residues. V was pared by 1 base and J by 5 bases, with 10 bases between. The CDR3 region is CASSLIVGDEQYF. CDR3 sequence (DNA): TGTGCCAGCAGCTTGATCGTGGGAGACGAGCAGTACTTC.

The chain joins TRBV13 to TRBJ2-1; D ambiguous. CDR3 length: 15 residues. Germline V gene data show CDR1 as PRHDT and CDR2 as FYEKMQ (reference sequence). The V gene lost 5 bases and the J gene lost 3 bases, with 14 bases spanning the gap. CDR3 region: CASSAWRGFYNEQFF. DNA of the CDR3: TGTGCCAGCAGCGCGTGGAGAGGATTCTACAATGAGCAGTTCTTC.

This chain connects TRBV30 to TRBJ2-1; D may be TRBD2 (6 bases). V gave up 2 bases and J gave up 9 bases, with 20 bases separating them. Germline V gene lookup returns CDR1 GTSNPN and CDR2 SVGIG (reference sequence). CDR3 length: 15 residues. CDR3 loop: CAWSPRLVQVAEQFF. The CDR3 DNA sequence: TGTGCCTGGAGTCCGCGACTAGTTCAGGTTGCTGAGCAGTTCTTC.

The chain recombines TRBV18 with TRBJ2-6, with TRBD2 matching 13 bases. The V segment lost 3 bases and the J segment 4 bases; nucleotides outside the gene matches: 15. The CDR3 is made up of 21 amino acids. Germline loops: CDR1 KGHSH, CDR2 LQKENI. The chain's CDR3 is CASSPTSRTSGSISGANVLTF. The CDR3 DNA is TGTGCCAGCTCACCGACATCCCGGACTAGCGGGAGCATTTCCGGGGCCAACGTCCTGACTTTC.

This clone was counted once. The chain couples TRBV7-8 to TRBJ2-7; possibly TRBD2 for D (6 bases). The CDR3 contains 13 residues. Germline CDR1 reads SGHVS; CDR2 reads FQNEAQ. V was shortened by 9 bases and J by 6 bases, with 18 bases between the two germline ends. The CDR3 coding sequence is TGTGCCAGTACTCTCCGGGAGTCAAGCGAGCAGTACTTC. This codes for CASTLRESSEQYF.

The chain is built from TRBV7-9 and TRBJ1-6, with D hard to call. The CDR3 extends over 15 amino acids. Trimming removed 0 bases at V and 1 base at J, with 4 bases between. The germline V gene encodes CDR1 SEHNR and CDR2 FQNEAQ (reference sequence). The chain's CDR3 is CASSLAGSYNSPLHF. The CDR3 DNA sequence: TGTGCCAGCAGCTTAGCCGGGTCCTATAATTCACCCCTCCACTTT. Full variable domain (rest looked up from reference TRBV7-9 and TRBJ1-6): DTGVSQNPRHKITKRGQNVTFRCDPISEHNRLYWYRQTLGQGPEFLTYFQNEAQLEKSRLLSDRFSAERPKGSFSTLEIQRTEQGDSAMYLCASSLAGSYNSPLHFGNGTRLTVT.

This clone was recorded once. The chain carries TRBV6-5 and TRBJ2-1; TRBD2 aligns across 11 bases. The length of the CDR3 is 15 residues. Losses at the gene ends were 5 bases for V and 7 bases for J; bases not matched to a gene: 7. Germline V lookup: CDR1 MNHEY, CDR2 SVGAGI. Written as DNA, the CDR3 is TGTGCCAGCAGTCCTACTAGCGGGAGTGGTAATGAGCAGTTCTTC. It codes for CASSPTSGSGNEQFF.